These 13 T cell receptor beta chains came from one sample sequenced in a study of blood T cell repertoires in COVID-19. The data were produced by immunoSEQ multiplex PCR, yet TCRdb's version contains in-frame clones alone and is incomplete. This table has some 360,000 clones, about 88% appearing once. The sample consisted of PBMCs or T cells enriched from blood (not recorded which). These receptors were collected from a woman in her twenties or thirties who had been exposed to COVID-19.

The rearrangement joins TRBV5-4 to TRBJ1-5, with 9 bases that match TRBD1. The V gene's germline CDR1 is SGHNT and CDR2 YYREEE (reference sequence). This CDR3 is 17 amino acids long. V lost 4 bases, J lost 6 bases, and 14 bases stayed unmatched. The CDR3 nucleotides read TGTGCCAGCAGCAGACCTGAGGGACAGGGTCTAAGTCAGCCCCAGCATTTT. This sequence encodes CASSRPEGQGLSQPQHF.

For this clone: The sample holds other DNA sequences that translate to the same CDR3. J is TRBJ2-1 and V is TRBV9, with TRBD2 as a possible D gene (6 bases). The V and J ends lost 0 bases and 1 base respectively, with 8 bases between them. Germline lookup yields CDR1 SGDLS and CDR2 YYNGEE. CDR3 length equals 15 residues. The CDR3, as DNA: TGTGCCAGCAGCGTAGCGGGAGTTTCCTACAATGAGCAGTTCTTC. This translates into CASSVAGVSYNEQFF.

The rearrangement joins TRBV27 to TRBJ1-6, with 7 bases identical to TRBD1. V dropped 4 bases and J dropped 6; count of bases not matched to a gene: 6. Germline CDR1 reads MNHEY; CDR2 reads SMNVEV (reference sequence). The CDR3 spans 15 residues. The CDR3 protein is CASSSPQGSNSPLHF. The CDR3 DNA follows: TGTGCCAGCAGTTCACCACAGGGGAGTAATTCACCCCTCCACTTT.

V and J are TRBV28 and TRBJ1-1; D may be TRBD1 (5 bases). CDR3 size: 15 residues. Trimming cost V 3 bases and J 3 bases, with 14 bases left between them. CDR1 and CDR2 from the germline V gene are MDHEN and SYDVKM. The CDR3 coding sequence is TGTGCCAGCAGTTTGGGATCAGGGTTGGACACTGAAGCTTTCTTT. Translated: CASSLGSGLDTEAFF.

The J gene is TRBJ1-1, the V gene TRBV11-2; a possible D gene is TRBD1 (6 bases). The CDR3 totals 15 residues. Germline CDR1 is SGHAT and CDR2 is FQNNGV. V shed 4 bases and J shed 3 bases, with 15 bases lying between them. The chain's CDR3 is CASSSGGGGYTEAFF. Here the CDR3 DNA reads TGTGCCAGCAGCTCAGGAGGGGGGGGATACACTGAAGCTTTCTTT.

The genes are TRBV13 and TRBJ2-7; 8 bases are a match to TRBD1. The CDR3 sequence is 14 residues long. CDR1 and CDR2 from the germline V gene are PRHDT and FYEKMQ (reference sequence). The trim removed 3 bases at V and 5 bases at J, leaving 6 bases unmatched. The CDR3, as DNA: TGTGCCAGCAGCTTCTGGGGCAGGGGGCACGAGCAGTACTTC. This codes for CASSFWGRGHEQYF.

CDR3 in amino acids: CASSPGGPRETQYF. The CDR3 DNA is TGTGCCAGCAGCCCGGGGGGTCCTCGAGAGACCCAGTACTTC. The V call is TRBV2, the J call TRBJ2-5, with 7 bases identical to TRBD2. The CDR3 is 14 amino acids. CDR1 is SNHLY and CDR2 is FYNNEI in the germline V gene. The V and J ends lost 6 bases and 4 bases, in that order; junction bases with no gene match: 8.

The chain is built from TRBV10-3 and TRBJ2-7, with D maybe TRBD1 (6 bases). V shed 4 bases and J shed 6 bases, with 13 bases lying between them. Germline V gene data show CDR1 as ENHRY and CDR2 as SYGVKD. The CDR3 is 13 amino acids. CDR3 DNA: TGTGCCATCAGTGCCGGGACATCTCGCGAGCAGTACTTC. Its translation: CAISAGTSREQYF.

The chain recombines TRBV9 with TRBJ2-5, with D maybe TRBD1 (6 bases). V was trimmed by 2 bases and J by 2 bases, leaving 22 bases between them. Germline V CDR1 and CDR2: SGDLS, YYNGEE. The CDR3 contains 18 residues. For the CDR3, the DNA is TGTGCCAGCAGCGTGGGGCAGGGGACGTTTACTATTCAAGAGACCCAGTACTTC. It yields the protein CASSVGQGTFTIQETQYF. Drawing the rest from reference TRBV9 and TRBJ2-5, the complete variable domain is DSGVTQTPKHLITATGQRVTLRCSPRSGDLSVYWYQQSLDQGLQFLIQYYNGEERAKGNILERFSAQQFPDLHSELNLSSLELGDSALYFCASSVGQGTFTIQETQYFGPGTRLLVL.

The chain links TRBV21-1 to TRBJ1-4. TRBV21-1 is a known pseudogene. This CDR3 region has 15 residues. For the CDR3, the DNA is TGTGCCTCGCCAACCCGGGTCTCGGTTGGGGAAAAACTGTTTTTT. It yields the protein CASPTRVSVGEKLFF.

This clone was seen only once. The chain is built from TRBV4-2 and TRBJ2-7; the D gene is possibly TRBD2 (6 bases). In germline, CDR1 is LGHNA, CDR2 YNFKEQ. The length of the CDR3 is 16 residues. V lost 7 bases, J lost 0 bases, and 19 bases lay in between. The CDR3 DNA sequence: TGTGCCAGCACCCCCAAAAGCGGGTCCTTCTCCTACGAGCAGTACTTC. This sequence encodes CASTPKSGSFSYEQYF.

About this clone: The identical CDR3 is also encoded by other nucleotide sequences in the sample. The chain carries TRBV5-1 and TRBJ1-2, with D tentatively TRBD1 (6 bases). Germline-derived CDR1 and CDR2 are SGHRS and YFSETQ. CDR3 size: 14 residues. V lost 4 bases and J lost 0, with 10 bases in between. CDR3 residues: CASSTGTANYGYTF. The CDR3 bases are TGCGCCAGCAGCACAGGGACGGCTAACTATGGCTACACCTTC.

The chain joins TRBV7-8 to TRBJ2-4; D is unclear. Germline lookup yields CDR1 SGHVS and CDR2 FQNEAQ. This CDR3 is 15 amino acids long. Trimming left V 5 bases short and J 2 bases short, with 13 bases between. The CDR3 loop is CASSPIAVSKNIQYF. In nucleotides, the CDR3 is TGTGCCAGCAGCCCGATCGCGGTCTCCAAAAACATTCAGTACTTC.